One sample yielded the 25 T cell receptor beta chains listed below, sequenced in a study of response to subunit inactivated influenza vaccine. TCRdb called the RT-PCR reads again in MiXCR, with one record for every CDR3 protein. The sample holds hundreds of thousands of distinct CDR3 sequences, 14% seen once. The sequencing used PBMCs from blood, collected about 14 days before vaccination. These receptors all come from a man aged 45-65 years who received an inactivated influenza vaccine.

This chain uses TRBV6-1 with TRBJ1-5; D not certain. V dropped 3 bases and J dropped 7 bases, with 7 bases sitting between them. Germline lookup yields CDR1 MNHNS and CDR2 SASEGT. The CDR3 is 12 residues long. CDR3 sequence reads: CASSEDVQPQHF. The CDR3 coding sequence is TGTGCCAGCAGTGAGGACGTCCAGCCCCAGCATTTT.

V and J are TRBV12-3 or TRBV12-4 and TRBJ2-1; D is tentatively TRBD1 or TRBD2 (5 bases each). This CDR3 has 13 amino acids. V was shortened by 3 bases and J by 10 bases, with 13 bases between the two germline ends. CDR3 nucleotides: TGTGCCAGCAGTTTGGGGGAAGCTGGAGAGCAGTTCTTC. Translating gives CASSLGEAGEQFF.

V is TRBV28 and J is TRBJ2-7, with TRBD2 as a possible D gene (6 bases). The CDR3 is 14 amino acids. Between the trimmed V and J ends, which lost 5 bases and 0 bases, there was a span of 11 bases. The germline gives CDR1 MDHEN, CDR2 SYDVKM. The chain's CDR3 is CASSRAGHSYEQYF. As DNA, the CDR3 is TGTGCCAGCAGTCGAGCGGGTCACTCCTACGAGCAGTACTTC.

The chain recombines TRBV5-6 with TRBJ2-1; D gene uncertain. The V and J ends lost 0 bases and 2 bases respectively, with 12 bases between them. The CDR3 covers 16 residues. Germline CDR1 and CDR2: SGHDT and YYEEEE. The CDR3 coding sequence is TGTGCCAGCAGCTTGGGCGGCGGTTATACCTACAATGAGCAGTTCTTC. It encodes CASSLGGGYTYNEQFF.

This chain connects TRBV5-1 to TRBJ2-3; 9 bases fit TRBD2. The CDR3 loop spans 18 amino acids. Unmatched junction bases numbered 13, after V lost 2 bases and J lost 3 bases. The germline gives CDR1 SGHRS, CDR2 YFSETQ. The CDR3 nucleotides read TGCGCCAGCAGCTTAGGAGGCGCGCGGGGGGGCCGGACAGATACGCAGTATTTT. It encodes CASSLGGARGGRTDTQYF. Based on the CDR3 plus reference TRBV5-1 and TRBJ2-3, the full variable domain is KAGVTQTPRYLIKTRGQQVTLSCSPISGHRSVSWYQQTPGQGLQFLFEYFSETQRNKGNFPGRFSGRQFSNSRSEMNVSTLELGDSALYLCASSLGGARGGRTDTQYFGPGTRLTVL.

This clonotype was seen ten or more times. The V and J genes are TRBV2 and TRBJ2-4, with unresolved D. Trimming stripped 7 bases from V and 0 bases from J, with 10 bases between. Germline CDR1 reads SNHLY; CDR2 reads FYNNEI. This CDR3 is built from 14 residues. The CDR3 sequence: CASIATLAKNIQYF. The CDR3 nucleotides are TGTGCCAGCATAGCAACCTTAGCCAAAAACATTCAGTACTTC.

The CDR3 spells CASSSSTGPPHEQYF. The CDR3 nucleotides read TGTGCCAGCAGTTCCTCGACAGGGCCCCCCCACGAGCAGTACTTC. This sequence joins TRBV28 and TRBJ2-7; the match to TRBD1 covers 7 bases. The CDR3 extends over 15 amino acids. CDR1 is MDHEN, CDR2 SYDVKM, per germline. The V segment lost 4 bases and the J segment 5 bases; nucleotides outside the gene matches: 11.

Only a few counts were recorded for this clonotype. The J gene is TRBJ1-2, the V gene TRBV5-1, with TRBD1 matching 12 bases. V shed 3 bases and J 5 bases; nucleotides not matched to a gene: 2. The CDR3 covers 14 residues. Germline V gives CDR1 SGHRS, CDR2 YFSETQ. CDR3 DNA sequence: TGCGCCAGCAGCTCGGGACAGGGGGCTTATGGCTACACCTTC. Amino acids: CASSSGQGAYGYTF.

The table lists this clonotype with a few counts. The chain combines TRBV9 with TRBJ1-4, with D perhaps TRBD1 (6 bases). In germline, CDR1 is SGDLS, CDR2 YYNGEE. CDR3 length: 15 amino acids. V was shortened by 3 bases and J by 2 bases, with 11 bases between the two germline ends. The CDR3 nucleotides read TGTGCCAGCAGCGGGGGGCCGACGACTAATGAAAAACTGTTTTTT. Translating gives CASSGGPTTNEKLFF.

This clonotype was detected ten times or more. The chain combines TRBV4-3 with TRBJ1-1; D perhaps matches TRBD1 (5 bases). Trimming stripped 0 bases from V and 12 bases from J, with 11 bases between. The CDR3 is made up of 12 amino acids. Germline assignment: CDR1 LGHNA and CDR2 YSLEER. The CDR3 coding sequence is TGCGCCAGCAGCCAAGACAGGGTGGAACCTTTCTTT. Protein product: CASSQDRVEPFF.

This sequence joins TRBV9 and TRBJ2-5, with 10 bases identical to TRBD2. The CDR3 length is 15 residues. Germline lookup yields CDR1 SGDLS and CDR2 YYNGEE. With V trimmed by 2 bases and J by 4 bases, 5 bases remained unmatched. CDR3 nucleotides: TGTGCCAGCAGCGTTGGGGCTAGCGGGGGAGAGACCCAGTACTTC. Protein product: CASSVGASGGETQYF. Using reference TRBV9 and TRBJ2-5 for the parts outside the CDR3, the full variable domain is DSGVTQTPKHLITATGQRVTLRCSPRSGDLSVYWYQQSLDQGLQFLIQYYNGEERAKGNILERFSAQQFPDLHSELNLSSLELGDSALYFCASSVGASGGETQYFGPGTRLLVL.

V usage is TRBV12-2 and J usage is TRBJ2-1. TRBV12-2 is a known pseudogene. The CDR3 spans 17 residues. DNA for the CDR3: TGTGCAAGTCGCTTATTCGGTGAGAACCTCGCCTACAATGAGCAGTTCTTC. Translation: CASRLFGENLAYNEQFF.

V and J are TRBV15 and TRBJ1-2; 8 bases map to TRBD1. The CDR3 loop spans 16 amino acids. Germline values: CDR1 LNHNV, CDR2 YYDKDF (reference sequence). The V and J ends lost 3 bases and 3 bases, in that order; junction bases with no gene match: 9. Written as DNA, the CDR3 is TGTGCCACCAGCAGGCATCCACAGGGGGTCGACTATGGCTACACCTTC. Its protein product is CATSRHPQGVDYGYTF.

This clonotype was detected a few times. The chain couples TRBV6-2 or TRBV6-3 to TRBJ1-1; D remains unclear. The germline V gene has CDR1 MNHEY and CDR2 SVGEGT. The CDR3 contains 15 residues. Trimming pared 7 bases from V and 3 bases from J, leaving 18 bases between. The chain's CDR3 is CASKRVTGSDTEAFF. The CDR3 DNA follows: TGTGCCAGCAAAAGAGTTACTGGTTCGGACACTGAAGCTTTCTTT.

J is TRBJ2-6 and V is TRBV20-1; 7 bases line up with TRBD1. The germline V gene has CDR1 DFQATT and CDR2 SNEGSKA (reference sequence). The CDR3 has 17 amino acids. Losses at the gene ends were 4 bases for V and 4 bases for J; bases not matched to a gene: 13. The CDR3 region is CSATVATGASGANVLTF. Here the CDR3 DNA reads TGCAGTGCTACCGTGGCCACAGGGGCTTCGGGGGCCAACGTCCTGACTTTC.

The chain has TRBV13 and TRBJ2-5, with D uncertain. Trimming took 5 bases from V and 0 from J, leaving 7 bases between them. CDR3 length: 13 amino acids. Germline CDR1 reads PRHDT; CDR2 reads FYEKMQ (reference sequence). In DNA form, the CDR3 reads TGTGCCAGCAGCGCTAGGGACCAAGAGACCCAGTACTTC. Protein sequence: CASSARDQETQYF.

The chain has TRBV11-2 and TRBJ2-5, with a possible D match to TRBD1 (5 bases). V was cut by 1 base and J by 5 bases, with 14 bases left in between. CDR1 and CDR2 from the germline V gene are SGHAT and FQNNGV. This CDR3 is built from 15 residues. As DNA, the CDR3 is TGTGCCAGCAGCTTAGGGACCAGGGTTAGGGAGACCCAGTACTTC. Translated: CASSLGTRVRETQYF.

The CDR3 DNA sequence: TGTGCCAGCAGCTTATTGAGCCTCGAGGATGAGCAGTTCTTC. It is translated as CASSLLSLEDEQFF. This chain joins TRBV11-2 and TRBJ2-1; D unresolved. Trimming took off 2 bases at V and 8 bases at J, with 13 bases between the two ends. Germline lookup yields CDR1 SGHAT and CDR2 FQNNGV. This CDR3 is 14 amino acids long.

This clonotype was seen at least ten times. V usage is TRBV12-3 or TRBV12-4 and J usage is TRBJ1-5; D is undetermined. Trimming removed 6 bases from V and 0 bases from J, with 9 bases in between. This CDR3 contains 14 residues. The CDR3 bases are TGTGCCAGCAGCCGTCGAAATAGCAATCAGCCCCAGCATTTT. It codes for CASSRRNSNQPQHF.

This clonotype was seen ten or more times. This chain links TRBV27 with TRBJ2-2, with 7 bases aligning to TRBD2. Germline trimming cut 1 base from V and 1 base from J; bases unmatched to any gene: 3. The CDR3 covers 16 residues. From germline, CDR1 is MNHEY and CDR2 SMNVEV (reference sequence). The CDR3 loop is CASSLWASGNTGELFF. CDR3 nucleotides: TGTGCCAGCAGTTTATGGGCTAGCGGGAACACCGGGGAGCTGTTTTTT.

This clonotype appeared a few times. The V and J genes are TRBV6-5 and TRBJ1-5; D perhaps matches TRBD1 (6 bases). The CDR3 runs 15 residues. Germline V gene sequence: CDR1 MNHEY, CDR2 SVGAGI. Trimming took off 1 base at V and 2 bases at J, with 9 bases between the two ends. This chain's CDR3 is CASSYWDMGNQPQHF. CDR3 DNA: TGTGCCAGCAGTTACTGGGACATGGGCAATCAGCCCCAGCATTTT.

This chain joins TRBV7-2 and TRBJ1-5; no firm D call. Germline V gene sequence: CDR1 SGHTA, CDR2 FQGNSA. V lost 2 bases, J lost 3 bases, and 11 bases lay in between. The CDR3 has 15 residues. The CDR3 region has the DNA TGTGCCAGCAGCTTAATGGGCGGTTTCAATCAGCCCCAGCATTTT. Protein product: CASSLMGGFNQPQHF.

The J gene is TRBJ2-1, the V gene TRBV7-2; maybe TRBD1 (6 bases). The CDR3 is made up of 14 amino acids. Deletions cut 3 bases from V and 3 bases from J, with 9 bases between. Per germline, CDR1 SGHTA and CDR2 FQGNSA. For the CDR3, the DNA is TGTGCCAGCAGCTTTGGACAGCACTACAATGAGCAGTTCTTC. Protein sequence: CASSFGQHYNEQFF.

The V call is TRBV6-4, the J call TRBJ2-1; D may be TRBD2 (6 bases). This CDR3 is built from 16 residues. CDR1 and CDR2 from the germline V gene are MRHNA and SNTAGT. Trimming removed 0 bases from V and 8 bases from J, with 17 bases in between. This chain's CDR3 is CASSDSLTGSFDEQFF. The CDR3 nucleotides are TGTGCCAGCAGTGACTCGCTTACCGGGAGTTTCGATGAGCAGTTCTTC.

The chain has TRBV7-2 and TRBJ2-1; 13 bases are shared with TRBD2. This CDR3 spans 16 amino acids. With V trimmed by 5 bases and J by 7 bases, 8 bases remained unmatched. Germline CDR1 is SGHTA and CDR2 is FQGNSA. The CDR3 reads CASSVWTSGSQNEQFF. CDR3 DNA sequence: TGTGCCAGCAGCGTCTGGACTAGCGGGAGTCAGAATGAGCAGTTCTTC.